This is a list of T cell receptor beta chains from one sample in a study of cytomegalovirus exposure and HLA in healthy donors. Measured with immunoSEQ multiplex PCR; TCRdb has only the in-frame clones, and not every one. The sample holds 200,000 to 250,000 clones, 75% to 85% seen once. Sequencing input: PBMCs. Receptors originate from a woman aged 55-70 years in good health and CMV-seropositive. The conserved cysteine and the conserved F or W are not part of the CDR3 here. Clone size is given for some rows only: seen once, a few or many times, or a class if the clone is expanded.

CDR3 protein: ASSQVSLAGGNTIY
V gene: TRBV4-3
J gene: TRBJ1-3
clone size: NA

CDR3 protein: ARSLQGAGETEAF
V gene: TRBV5-3
J gene: TRBJ1-1
clone size: NA

CDR3 protein: ASSARAQPGSTEAF
V gene: TRBV6-4
J gene: TRBJ1-1
clone size: NA

CDR3 protein: ASSLTGEYGYT
V gene: TRBV7-2
J gene: TRBJ1-2
clone size: once

CDR3 protein: ASSRSTGSTEAF
V gene: TRBV27
J gene: TRBJ1-1
clone size: NA

CDR3 protein: ASSLELPWRRTDTQY
V gene: TRBV11-3
J gene: TRBJ2-3
clone size: NA

CDR3 protein: ASSGQGVETQY
V gene: TRBV2
J gene: TRBJ2-5
clone size: NA

CDR3 protein: ASSIDRDRGPYEQY
V gene: TRBV7-7
J gene: TRBJ2-7
clone size: NA

CDR3 protein: SATTGNEQF
V gene: TRBV20-1
J gene: TRBJ2-1
clone size: NA

CDR3 protein: ASSRGLGENTEAF
V gene: TRBV19
J gene: TRBJ1-1
clone size: NA

CDR3 protein: ASSYVYRGNTEAF
V gene: TRBV11-2
J gene: TRBJ1-1
clone size: few

CDR3 protein: SARSQYTQY
V gene: TRBV20-1
J gene: TRBJ2-3
clone size: NA

CDR3 protein: ASSLGVGGQETQY
V gene: TRBV5-1
J gene: TRBJ2-5
clone size: NA

CDR3 protein: ASKRGGLAAYEQY
V gene: TRBV19
J gene: TRBJ2-7
clone size: NA

CDR3 protein: ASSASGGQETQY
V gene: TRBV9
J gene: TRBJ2-5
clone size: NA

CDR3 protein: ASSVTSGSYEQY
V gene: TRBV13
J gene: TRBJ2-7
clone size: NA

CDR3 protein: ASSHSDRVNTEAF
V gene: TRBV23-1
J gene: TRBJ1-1
clone size: NA

CDR3 protein: ASSMLDRASSGKLF
V gene: TRBV19
J gene: TRBJ1-4
clone size: NA

CDR3 protein: ASRIRGLEGGKLF
V gene: TRBV6-5
J gene: TRBJ1-4
clone size: NA

CDR3 protein: ACPAPNSFNSPLH
V gene: TRBV30
J gene: TRBJ1-6
clone size: NA

CDR3 protein: ASSFGTGGNRGELF
V gene: TRBV5-8
J gene: TRBJ2-2
clone size: NA

CDR3 protein: ASSLTRGQETQY
V gene: TRBV28
J gene: TRBJ2-5
clone size: NA

CDR3 protein: ASSQGLAGESYNEQF
V gene: TRBV5-1
J gene: TRBJ2-1
clone size: NA

CDR3 protein: ASSPTRDFSYEQY
V gene: TRBV18
J gene: TRBJ2-7
clone size: NA

CDR3 protein: ASSSGLAGGRSETQY
V gene: TRBV28
J gene: TRBJ2-5
clone size: NA

CDR3 protein: ASSLEQGPNQPQH
V gene: TRBV7-9
J gene: TRBJ1-5
clone size: NA

CDR3 protein: ASSLGGSRSYEQY
V gene: TRBV5-1
J gene: TRBJ2-7
clone size: NA

CDR3 protein: ASSLEGGQGNEQY
V gene: TRBV7-9
J gene: NA
clone size: NA

CDR3 protein: ASSPDNTDTQY
V gene: TRBV11-3
J gene: TRBJ2-3
clone size: NA

CDR3 protein: SGQAGGYEQY
V gene: TRBV29-1
J gene: TRBJ2-7
clone size: NA

CDR3 protein: ASGPGTGATEAF
V gene: TRBV12-5
J gene: TRBJ1-1
clone size: NA

CDR3 protein: ASSTSPSTDTQY
V gene: TRBV7-2
J gene: TRBJ2-3
clone size: NA

CDR3 protein: ASSVRRSADTQY
V gene: TRBV9
J gene: TRBJ2-3
clone size: NA

CDR3 protein: ASTSLLLSSGNTIY
V gene: TRBV19
J gene: TRBJ1-3
clone size: NA

CDR3 protein: ASSTTTGLAGGKETQY
V gene: TRBV7-9
J gene: TRBJ2-5
clone size: NA

CDR3 protein: ASSEDSSYEQY
V gene: TRBV9
J gene: TRBJ2-7
clone size: NA

CDR3 protein: SVEGGLNTEAF
V gene: TRBV29-1
J gene: TRBJ1-1
clone size: NA